These T cell receptor beta chains were read from a single sample in a study of T-cell reconstitution after alpha-beta-depleted transplantation in children. TCRdb independently ran MiXCR on the PCR reads; one entry per CDR3 protein. Of about 440,000 distinct CDR3 sequences listed, roughly two fifths are singletons. The specimen was PBMCs, collected before TCRalphabeta/CD19-depleted stem cell transplant. The receptors derive from a girl aged 2-10 years with aplastic anemia, due to receive a stem cell transplant. The CDR3 runs from the conserved cysteine through the conserved F or W. The D gene is left open where the match is weak. Not all rows give a size; the values are once, few, many and, for expanded clones, a class.

NA | NA | TRBJ1-3 | TRBV20-1 | TGCAGCAAAAGGTCTGGAAACACCATATATTTT | CSKRSGNTIYF
TRBD1 | few | TRBJ1-1 | TRBV6-1 | TGTGCCAGCCAATATATGGTACAGGGGGGCACTGAAGCTTTCTTT | CASQYMVQGGTEAFF
NA | once | TRBJ2-7 | TRBV28 | TGTGCCAGCAGTTTCCAGGGGAGGGACGGGCAGTACTTC | CASSFQGRDGQYF
NA | NA | TRBJ2-5 | TRBV6-5 | TGTGCCAGCAGTTGGGGGGCCAAAGAGACCCAGTACTTC | CASSWGAKETQYF
TRBD1 | NA | TRBJ2-2 | TRBV5-1 | TGCGCCAGCAGCTTCGGGACAGGGCTCACCGGGGAGCTGTTTTTT | CASSFGTGLTGELFF
NA | NA | TRBJ2-5 | TRBV4-1 | TGCGCCAGCAGCCTCAAGGGTGGCGGGTACCAAGAGACCCAGTACTTC | CASSLKGGGYQETQYF
TRBD2 | NA | TRBJ2-3 | TRBV5-1 | TGCGCCAGCAGCTCCCTGACGGGACTAGCGGGAAGGACGGATACGCAGTATTTT | CASSSLTGLAGRTDTQYF
NA | NA | TRBJ1-2 | TRBV20-1 | TGCAGTGCTAGAGATAAGGGGAGCAGGGAAGGATTTGGTGGCTACACCTTC | CSARDKGSREGFGGYTF
TRBD2 | NA | TRBJ2-1 | TRBV5-1 | TGCGCCAGCAGCACCCTAGCGGCTTACAATGAGCAGTTCTTC | CASSTLAAYNEQFF
NA | once | TRBJ1-1 | TRBV29-1 | TGCTGCGCCGCCCGGTGGGCTGAAGCTTTCTTT | CCAARWAEAFF
NA | NA | TRBJ1-3 | TRBV6-2/TRBV6-3 | TGTGCCAGCAGTTACTCCGCTTCTTTGGGCCATCCGGGAAACACCATATATTTT | CASSYSASLGHPGNTIYF
NA | few | TRBJ2-4 | TRBV11-2 | TGTGCCAGCAGCTTAGTTATCGGGGAAAACATTCAGTACTTC | CASSLVIGENIQYF
NA | once | TRBJ2-3 | TRBV4-2 | TGTGCCAGCAGCCAAGCTGGAGGAGGCACAGATACGCAGTATTTT | CASSQAGGGTDTQYF
NA | many | TRBJ2-2 | TRBV12-3/TRBV12-4 | TGTGCCAGCAGTTTTTTGCCCGGGGAGCTGTTTTTT | CASSFLPGELFF
TRBD2 | NA | TRBJ2-5 | TRBV6-2/TRBV6-3 | TGTGCCAGCAGCCCTCGGTCGGGAGGGGAGACCCAGTACTTC | CASSPRSGGETQYF
NA | NA | TRBJ1-5 | TRBV5-1 | TGCGCCAGCAGCTTGGACGGACAGCGCAATCAGCCCCAGCATTTT | CASSLDGQRNQPQHF
TRBD1 | NA | TRBJ2-3 | TRBV7-2 | TGTGCCAGCAGGGGACCGGGACAGCCCACAGATACGCAGTATTTT | CASRGPGQPTDTQYF
NA | many | TRBJ2-5 | TRBV5-1 | TGCGCCAGCAGCTTGGTTTCGACAGGTTCGGGTGAGACCCAGTACTTC | CASSLVSTGSGETQYF